Below, one T cell receptor beta chain is given with its context. The authors' processing: Using reference gene primer amplification, nucleated cell counts were estimated. Data came from immunoSEQ multiplex PCR; TCRdb stores just in-frame clones and leaves some out. The V and J calls and clone size were taken over from that table, and D and trimming were inferred from the DNA. This sample has about 190,000 clones; approximately 86% occur once, and the top ten carry about 5%. In germline, CDR1 is LNHDA, CDR2 SQIVND (reference sequence). The CDR3 sequence is 14 residues long. After removal of 9 bases from V and 2 bases from J, the junction contained 7 bases not matched to a gene. Everyone who took part was 18 to 89 years old, and they came from fewer than 25 US areas. This sample was taken from a study of blood T cell repertoires in COVID-19.

This chain joins TRBV19 and TRBJ2-3; 8 positions match TRBD2. Sequencing used PBMCs or T cells enriched from blood (not recorded which). The sequence derives from a woman aged 55-70 years with acute COVID-19. This chain's CDR3 is CASVSGGNTDTQYF. DNA of the CDR3: TGTGCCAGCGTAAGCGGGGGAAACACAGATACGCAGTATTTT.